A selection of T cell receptor beta chains follows, all from one sample in a study of blood T cell repertoires in COVID-19. The repertoire was sequenced with immunoSEQ multiplex PCR; TCRdb's copy has only in-frame clones and lacks some. The sample has 250,000 to 350,000 clones, roughly 90% seen once. Sequencing used peripheral blood. The receptors shown here come from a young woman with COVID-19, enrolled during active disease. Each CDR3 is given with its conserved first and last residue. A D gene is named only where the DNA matches it firmly. Clone size is given for some rows only: seen once, a few or many times, or a class if the clone is expanded.

TRBD2	15	.	TRBJ2-3	TRBV2	CASSARSGSIGTQYF	TGTGCCAGCAGTGCTAGAAGCGGGAGTATTGGAACGCAGTATTTT
.	15	.	TRBJ1-1	TRBV6-1	CASSEGTDLNTEAFF	TGTGCCAGCAGTGAAGGGACAGACTTGAACACTGAAGCTTTCTTT
.	14	.	TRBJ1-6	TRBV7-8	CASSLPYGDSPLHF	TGTGCCAGCAGCTTGCCGTATGGAGATTCACCCCTCCACTTT
TRBD2	14	.	TRBJ2-5	TRBV5-4	CASSQREWEETQYF	TGTGCCAGCAGCCAGCGGGAATGGGAAGAGACCCAGTACTTC
TRBD1	15	.	TRBJ1-2	TRBV30	CAWSVGTARVNGYTF	TGTGCCTGGAGTGTCGGGACAGCCAGAGTCAACGGCTACACCTTC
.	14	.	TRBJ2-7	TRBV29-1	CSVEWVGGGNEQYF	TGCAGCGTTGAATGGGTAGGGGGGGGCAACGAGCAGTACTTC
.	17	.	TRBJ1-3	TRBV15	CATSRDSVPSGGNTIYF	TGTGCCACCAGCAGAGACTCGGTTCCGTCGGGGGGCAACACCATATATTTT
.	15	.	TRBJ1-5	TRBV18	CASSPLQEIGQPQHF	TGTGCCAGCTCACCACTTCAGGAAATAGGTCAGCCCCAGCATTTT
TRBD1	15	.	TRBJ1-1	TRBV24-1	CATSDQGQGNTEAFF	TGTGCCACCAGTGACCAGGGACAGGGGAACACTGAAGCTTTCTTT
TRBD1	15	.	TRBJ1-4	TRBV7-9	CASSLEGQEFEKLFF	TGTGCCAGCAGCTTAGAGGGACAGGAGTTTGAAAAACTGTTTTTT
TRBD1	14	once	TRBJ2-3	TRBV19	CASTLTGSADTQYF	TGTGCCAGTACCCTGACAGGGTCGGCAGATACGCAGTATTTT
.	14	few	TRBJ1-2	TRBV3-1/TRBV3-2	CASSQATSGGGYTF	TGTGCCAGCAGCCAAGCCACTTCGGGTGGTGGCTACACCTTC
TRBD1	16	.	TRBJ1-2	TRBV7-2	CASSLGQGGFGYGYTF	TGTGCCAGCAGCTTAGGACAGGGTGGCTTTGGCTATGGCTACACCTTC
TRBD1	13	.	TRBJ1-6	TRBV5-1	CASSSDRDSPLHF	TGCGCCAGCAGCTCAGACAGGGATTCACCCCTCCACTTT
TRBD1	13	.	TRBJ1-1	TRBV10-2	CASRDRGGTEAFF	TGCGCCAGCAGGGACAGGGGGGGGACTGAAGCTTTCTTT
TRBD2	18	.	TRBJ2-1	TRBV7-2	CASSLAMRLAGGGNEQFF	TGTGCCAGCAGCTTAGCGATGAGACTAGCGGGAGGGGGGAATGAGCAGTTCTTC
TRBD2	18	.	TRBJ2-7	TRBV9	CASSVGPAGGPLSYEQYF	TGTGCCAGCAGCGTAGGGCCAGCGGGAGGGCCCCTCTCCTACGAGCAGTACTTC
TRBD1	15	.	TRBJ1-2	TRBV27	CASSPWDRGNGGYTF	TGTGCCAGCAGTCCGTGGGACAGGGGAAACGGCGGCTACACCTTC
TRBD1	14	.	TRBJ1-5	TRBV6-6	CASSYRDRDQPQHF	TGTGCCAGCAGTTACCGGGACAGGGATCAGCCCCAGCATTTT
TRBD1	17	.	TRBJ2-7	TRBV5-5	CASSLAGAGTGPNEQYF	TGTGCCAGCAGCTTGGCCGGGGCCGGGACAGGGCCTAACGAGCAGTACTTC
.	11	.	TRBJ1-1	TRBV19	CASSIGGVGFF	TGTGCCAGTAGTATAGGGGGAGTCGGTTTCTTT
TRBD1	14	.	TRBJ1-2	TRBV6-6	CASSYPTGDYGYTF	TGTGCCAGCAGTTACCCGACAGGGGACTATGGCTACACCTTC
.	14	.	TRBJ1-1	TRBV19	CASSIGGGNTEAFF	TGTGCCAGTAGTATAGGAGGGGGGAACACTGAAGCTTTCTTT
.	15	once	TRBJ1-2	TRBV5-8	CASSLVQGYVYGYTF	TGTGCCAGCAGCTTGGTGCAGGGTTACGTCTATGGCTACACCTTC
TRBD1	15	.	TRBJ1-6	TRBV6-1	CASSEGTGHNSPLHF	TGTGCCAGCAGTGAGGGGACAGGGCATAATTCACCCCTCCACTTT
.	16	.	TRBJ1-5	TRBV30	CAWRTQTGKSNQPQHF	TGTGCCTGGCGGACCCAAACAGGGAAGAGCAATCAGCCCCAGCATTTT
.	17	.	TRBJ1-6	TRBV5-1	CASSLSGGASYNSPLHF	TGCGCCAGCAGCTTGAGTGGGGGCGCCTCCTATAATTCACCCCTCCACTTT
TRBD2	15	.	TRBJ2-3	TRBV30	CAWSRLAGSTDTQYF	TGTGCCTGGAGTAGACTAGCGGGGAGCACAGATACGCAGTATTTT
.	15	.	TRBJ2-5	TRBV27	CASSLSPGLQETQYF	TGTGCCAGCAGTTTATCGCCAGGGCTCCAAGAGACCCAGTACTTC
.	16	once	TRBJ2-1	TRBV28	CASSLPDKKHYNEQFF	TGTGCCAGCAGTTTACCCGATAAGAAGCACTACAATGAGCAGTTCTTC
.	14	.	TRBJ1-1	TRBV19	CAASRKGVNTEAFF	TGTGCCGCCTCTCGGAAGGGGGTGAACACTGAAGCTTTCTTT
.	15	.	TRBJ2-7	TRBV14	CASRATGRPHYEQYF	TGTGCCAGCAGAGCGACGGGAAGGCCTCATTACGAGCAGTACTTC
TRBD2	15	.	TRBJ2-7	TRBV10-2	CASSGTSGSSHEQYF	TGCGCCAGCAGTGGAACTAGCGGGAGCTCCCACGAGCAGTACTTC
.	14	.	TRBJ1-5	TRBV7-6	CASSLGTGTPPQHF	TGTGCCAGCAGCTTAGGCACAGGTACCCCGCCCCAGCATTTT
.	14	.	TRBJ2-7	TRBV9	CASSVGGESYEQYF	TGTGCCAGCAGCGTTGGCGGGGAATCCTACGAGCAGTACTTC
.	14	once	TRBJ2-1	TRBV5-6	CASSSLGIYNEQFF	TGTGCCAGCAGCTCACTAGGGATCTACAATGAGCAGTTCTTC
.	14	.	TRBJ1-1	TRBV6-5	CASSYSGGNTEAFF	TGTGCCAGCAGTTACTCCGGAGGGAACACTGAAGCTTTCTTT